This is a list of T cell receptor beta chains from one sample in a study of T cell responses to AZD1222 COVID-19 vaccine. Sequencing used immunoSEQ multiplex PCR; TCRdb keeps in-frame clones, though not all of them. This table holds roughly 260,000 clones, 85% to 95% found once. The specimen was peripheral blood, collected on day 0 of AZD1222 vaccination. These receptors all come from an adult in good health. Both conserved end residues are part of each CDR3. Each record gives: CDR3 length, V gene, J gene, CDR3 protein.

>15|TRBV10-3|TRBJ1-3
CAITQGPSSGNTIYF
>10|TRBV29-1|TRBJ1-1
CSATRGEAFF
>14|TRBV5-4|TRBJ1-2
CASSHRDRGSGYTF
>16|TRBV27|TRBJ1-2
CASSPEGAGSLGGYTF
>12|TRBV7-9|TRBJ2-5
CASSLPRETQYF
>13|TRBV7-2|TRBJ2-1
CASSLGLAGEQFF
>16|TRBV9|TRBJ1-1
CASSVIPPQGGTEAFF
>15|TRBV13|TRBJ1-1
CASSLVGGRNTEAFF
>14|TRBV7-9|TRBJ1-1
CASSSSGRNTEAFF
>16|TRBV27|TRBJ2-7
CASSLSKGDQPYEQYF
>13|TRBV28|TRBJ2-7
CASSLGRSYEQYF
>14|TRBV28|TRBJ1-3
CASSPGVSGNTIYF
>14|TRBV6-2/TRBV6-3|TRBJ2-3
CASSYEPTTDTQYF
>14|TRBV5-1|TRBJ2-1
CASSLDGLNNEQFF
>17|TRBV9|TRBJ1-1
CASSVGPGQGQDTEAFF
>15|TRBV19|TRBJ1-3
CASSTTSVSGNTIYF
>14|TRBV6-6|TRBJ2-1
CASSFDRGLYEQFF